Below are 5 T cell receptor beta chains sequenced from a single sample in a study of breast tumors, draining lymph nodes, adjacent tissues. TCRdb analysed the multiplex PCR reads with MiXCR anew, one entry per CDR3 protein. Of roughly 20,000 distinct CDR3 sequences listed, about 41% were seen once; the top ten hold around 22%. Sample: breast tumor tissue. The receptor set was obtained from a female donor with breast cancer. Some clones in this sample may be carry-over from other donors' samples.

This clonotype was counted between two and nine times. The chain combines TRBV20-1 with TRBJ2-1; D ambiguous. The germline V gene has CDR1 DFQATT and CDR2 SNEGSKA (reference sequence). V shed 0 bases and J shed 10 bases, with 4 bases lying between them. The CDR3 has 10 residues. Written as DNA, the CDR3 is TGCAGTGCTAGAGAGGTGGAGCAGTTCTTC. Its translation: CSAREVEQFF.

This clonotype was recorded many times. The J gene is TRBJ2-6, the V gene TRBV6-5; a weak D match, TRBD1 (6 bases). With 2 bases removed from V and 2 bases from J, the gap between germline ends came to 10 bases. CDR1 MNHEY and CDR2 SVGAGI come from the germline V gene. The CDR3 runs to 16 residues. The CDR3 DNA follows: TGTGCCAGCAGTTACGGCAGGGACACTGGGGCCAACGTCCTGACTTTC. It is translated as CASSYGRDTGANVLTF.

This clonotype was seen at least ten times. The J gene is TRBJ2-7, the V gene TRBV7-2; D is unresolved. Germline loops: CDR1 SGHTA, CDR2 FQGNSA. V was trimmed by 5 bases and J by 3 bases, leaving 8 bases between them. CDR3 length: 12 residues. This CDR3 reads CASSQTLYEQYF. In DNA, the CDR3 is TGTGCCAGCAGCCAGACTCTCTACGAGCAGTACTTC. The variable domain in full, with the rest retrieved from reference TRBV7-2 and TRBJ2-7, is GAGVSQSPSNKVTEKGKDVELRCDPISGHTALYWYRQSLGQGLEFLIYFQGNSAPDKSGLPSDRFSAERTGGSVSTLTIQRTQQEDSAVYLCASSQTLYEQYFGPGTRLTVT.

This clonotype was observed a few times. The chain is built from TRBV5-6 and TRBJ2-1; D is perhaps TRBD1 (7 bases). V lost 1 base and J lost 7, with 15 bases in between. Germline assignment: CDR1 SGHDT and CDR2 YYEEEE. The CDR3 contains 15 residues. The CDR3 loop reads CASSLYFQGGNEQFF. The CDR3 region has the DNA TGTGCCAGCAGCTTGTATTTCCAGGGGGGTAATGAGCAGTTCTTC.

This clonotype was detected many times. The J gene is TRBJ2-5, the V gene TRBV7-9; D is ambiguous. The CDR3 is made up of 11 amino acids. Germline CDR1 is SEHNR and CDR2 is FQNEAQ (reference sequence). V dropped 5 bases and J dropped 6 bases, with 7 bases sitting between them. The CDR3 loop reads CASSPLQTQYF. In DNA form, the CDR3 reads TGTGCCAGCAGCCCCCTTCAGACCCAGTACTTC.